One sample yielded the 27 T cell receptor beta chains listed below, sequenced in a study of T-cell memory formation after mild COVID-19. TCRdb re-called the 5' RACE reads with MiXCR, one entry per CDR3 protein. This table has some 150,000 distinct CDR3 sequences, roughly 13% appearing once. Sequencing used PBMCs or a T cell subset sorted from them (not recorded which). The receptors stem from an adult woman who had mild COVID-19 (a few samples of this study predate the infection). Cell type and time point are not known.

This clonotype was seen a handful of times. DNA for the CDR3: TGCAGCGCTGTGGACAGGAAGAACACTGAAGCTTTCTTT. Translation: CSAVDRKNTEAFF. V is TRBV29-1 and J is TRBJ1-1; 7 bases match TRBD1. The CDR3 runs to 13 residues. The V gene end was trimmed by 7 bases and the J gene end by 1 base; junction bases not matched to a gene: 6. Germline CDR1 reads SQVTM; CDR2 reads ANQGSEA.

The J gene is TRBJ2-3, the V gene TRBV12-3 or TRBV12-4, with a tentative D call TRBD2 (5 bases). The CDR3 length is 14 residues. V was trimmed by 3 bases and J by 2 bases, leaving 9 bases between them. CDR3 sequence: CASSLVGLTDTQYF. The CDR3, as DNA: TGTGCCAGCAGTTTGGTAGGACTCACAGATACGCAGTATTTT.

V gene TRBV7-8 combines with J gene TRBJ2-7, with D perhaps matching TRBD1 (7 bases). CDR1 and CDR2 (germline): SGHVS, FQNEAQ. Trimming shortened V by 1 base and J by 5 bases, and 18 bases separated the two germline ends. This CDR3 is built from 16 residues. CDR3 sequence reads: CASSLGLTGRHHEQYF. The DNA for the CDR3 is TGTGCCAGCAGCTTAGGGCTGACAGGGAGGCACCACGAGCAGTACTTC.

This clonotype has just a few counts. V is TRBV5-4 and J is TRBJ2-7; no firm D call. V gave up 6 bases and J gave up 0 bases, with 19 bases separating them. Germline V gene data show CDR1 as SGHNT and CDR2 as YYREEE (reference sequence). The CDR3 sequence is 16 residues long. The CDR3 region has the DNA TGTGCCAGCACCTTCAGAAAGGGTTACAGCTCCTACGAGCAGTACTTC. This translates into CASTFRKGYSSYEQYF.

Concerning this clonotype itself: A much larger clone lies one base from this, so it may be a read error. The CDR3 reads CARWVGASSTDTQYF. CDR3 DNA: TGCGCCAGATGGGTCGGGGCCTCTAGCACAGATACGCAGTATTTT. The V call is TRBV5-1, the J call TRBJ2-3; the D gene could be TRBD1 or TRBD2 (5 bases each). The CDR3 totals 15 residues. The V gene lost 8 bases and the J gene lost 0 bases, with 16 bases spanning the gap. Per germline, CDR1 SGHRS and CDR2 YFSETQ.

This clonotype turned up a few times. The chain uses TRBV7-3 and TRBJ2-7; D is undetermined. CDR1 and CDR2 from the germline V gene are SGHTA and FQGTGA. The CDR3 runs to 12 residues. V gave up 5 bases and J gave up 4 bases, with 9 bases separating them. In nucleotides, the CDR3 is TGTGCCAGCAGCCATCTTACTTACGAGCAGTACTTC. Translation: CASSHLTYEQYF.

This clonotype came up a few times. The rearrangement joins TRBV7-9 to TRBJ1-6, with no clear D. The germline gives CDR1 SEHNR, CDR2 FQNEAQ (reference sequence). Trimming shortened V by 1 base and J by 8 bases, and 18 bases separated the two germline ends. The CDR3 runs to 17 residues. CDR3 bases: TGTGCCAGCAGCTTAGGACCCCCCACCCGCGTGGATTCACCCCTCCACTTT. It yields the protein CASSLGPPTRVDSPLHF. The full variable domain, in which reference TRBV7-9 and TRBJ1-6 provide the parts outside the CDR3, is DTGVSQNPRHKITKRGQNVTFRCDPISEHNRLYWYRQTLGQGPEFLTYFQNEAQLEKSRLLSDRFSAERPKGSFSTLEIQRTEQGDSAMYLCASSLGPPTRVDSPLHFGNGTRLTVT.

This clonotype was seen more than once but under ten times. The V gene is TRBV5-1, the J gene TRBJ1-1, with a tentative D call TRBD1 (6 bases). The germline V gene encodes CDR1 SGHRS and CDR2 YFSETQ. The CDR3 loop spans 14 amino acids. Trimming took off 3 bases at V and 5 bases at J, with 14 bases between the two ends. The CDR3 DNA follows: TGCGCCAGCAGCTGGGCGGGCAGGGGTACTGAAGCTTTCTTT. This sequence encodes CASSWAGRGTEAFF.

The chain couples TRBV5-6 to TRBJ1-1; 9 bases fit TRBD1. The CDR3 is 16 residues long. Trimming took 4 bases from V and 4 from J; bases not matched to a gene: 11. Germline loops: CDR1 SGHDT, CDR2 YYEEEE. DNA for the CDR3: TGTGCCAGCAGCAAAAAGTCCGGGACAGGGTCCACTGAAGCTTTCTTT. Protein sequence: CASSKKSGTGSTEAFF.

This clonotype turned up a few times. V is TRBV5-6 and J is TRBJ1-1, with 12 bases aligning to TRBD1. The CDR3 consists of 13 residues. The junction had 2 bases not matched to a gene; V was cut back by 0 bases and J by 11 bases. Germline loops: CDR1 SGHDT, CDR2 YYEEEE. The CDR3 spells CASSLGDRGHAFF. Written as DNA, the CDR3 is TGTGCCAGCAGCTTGGGGGACAGGGGGCACGCTTTCTTT.

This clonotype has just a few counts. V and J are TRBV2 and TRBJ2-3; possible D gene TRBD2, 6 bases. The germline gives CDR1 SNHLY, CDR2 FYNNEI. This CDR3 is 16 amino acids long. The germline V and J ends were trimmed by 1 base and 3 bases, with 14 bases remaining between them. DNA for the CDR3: TGTGCCAGCAGTGAAGGACTAGGAGCTATAACAGATACGCAGTATTTT. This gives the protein CASSEGLGAITDTQYF.

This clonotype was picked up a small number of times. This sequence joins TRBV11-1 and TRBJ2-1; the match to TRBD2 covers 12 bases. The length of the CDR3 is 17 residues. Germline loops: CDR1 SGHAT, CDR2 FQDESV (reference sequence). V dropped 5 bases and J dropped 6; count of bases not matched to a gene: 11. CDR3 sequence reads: CASSIETSGGRLNEQFF. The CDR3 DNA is TGTGCCAGCAGCATCGAGACTAGCGGGGGCCGGCTCAATGAGCAGTTCTTC.

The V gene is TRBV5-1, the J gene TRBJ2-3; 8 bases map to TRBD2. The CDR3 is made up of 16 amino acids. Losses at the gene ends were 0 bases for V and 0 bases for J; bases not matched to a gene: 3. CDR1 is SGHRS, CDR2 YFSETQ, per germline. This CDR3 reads CASSLDSGDSTDTQYF. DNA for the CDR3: TGCGCCAGCAGCTTGGATAGCGGGGATAGCACAGATACGCAGTATTTT.

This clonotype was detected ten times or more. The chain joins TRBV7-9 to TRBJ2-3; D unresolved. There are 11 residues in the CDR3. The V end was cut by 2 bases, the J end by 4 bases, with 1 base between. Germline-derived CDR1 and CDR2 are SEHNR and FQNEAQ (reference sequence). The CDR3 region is CASSLSDTQYF. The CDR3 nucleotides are TGTGCCAGCAGCTTATCAGATACGCAGTATTTT.

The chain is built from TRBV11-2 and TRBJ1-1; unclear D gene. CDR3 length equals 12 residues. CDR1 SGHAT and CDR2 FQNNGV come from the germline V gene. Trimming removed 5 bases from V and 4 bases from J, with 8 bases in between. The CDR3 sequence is CASSLGFTEAFF. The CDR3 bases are TGTGCCAGCAGCCTCGGGTTCACTGAAGCTTTCTTT.

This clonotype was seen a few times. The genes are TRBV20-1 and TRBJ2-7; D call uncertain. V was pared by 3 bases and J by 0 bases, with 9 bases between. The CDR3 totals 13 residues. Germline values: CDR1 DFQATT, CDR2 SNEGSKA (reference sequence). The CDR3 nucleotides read TGCAGTGCTAGGCTACCGAACTCCTACGAGCAGTACTTC. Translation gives CSARLPNSYEQYF.

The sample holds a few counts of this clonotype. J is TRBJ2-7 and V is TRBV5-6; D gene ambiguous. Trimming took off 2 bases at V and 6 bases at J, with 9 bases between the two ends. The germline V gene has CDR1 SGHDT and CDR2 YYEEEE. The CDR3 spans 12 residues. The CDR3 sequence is CASSFVVSEQYF. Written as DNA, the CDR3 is TGTGCCAGCAGCTTTGTGGTAAGCGAGCAGTACTTC. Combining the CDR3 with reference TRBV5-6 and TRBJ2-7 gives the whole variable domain DAGVTQSPTHLIKTRGQQVTLRCSPKSGHDTVSWYQQALGQGPQFIFQYYEEEERQRGNFPDRFSGHQFPNYSSELNVNALLLGDSALYLCASSFVVSEQYFGPGTRLTVT.

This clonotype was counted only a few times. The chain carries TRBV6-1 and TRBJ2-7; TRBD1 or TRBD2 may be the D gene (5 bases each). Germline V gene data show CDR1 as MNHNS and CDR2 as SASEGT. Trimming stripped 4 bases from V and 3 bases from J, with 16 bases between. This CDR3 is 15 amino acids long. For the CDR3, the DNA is TGTGCCAGCAGTGTCCTCGGGGCCTCCGGCTACGAGCAGTACTTC. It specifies CASSVLGASGYEQYF.

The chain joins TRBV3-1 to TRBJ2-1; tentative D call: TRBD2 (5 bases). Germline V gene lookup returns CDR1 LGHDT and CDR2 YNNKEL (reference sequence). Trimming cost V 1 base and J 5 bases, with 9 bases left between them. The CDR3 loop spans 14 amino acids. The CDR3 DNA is TGTGCCAGCAGCCAAGCGATTAGCGACAATGAGCAGTTCTTC. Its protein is CASSQAISDNEQFF.

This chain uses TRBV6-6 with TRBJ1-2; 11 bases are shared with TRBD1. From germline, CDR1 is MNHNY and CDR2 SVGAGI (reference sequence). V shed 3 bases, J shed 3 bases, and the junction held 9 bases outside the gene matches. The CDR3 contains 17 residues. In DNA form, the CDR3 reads TGTGCCAGCAGTTATTTGGGACAGGGGGGTATTGACTATGGCTACACCTTC. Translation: CASSYLGQGGIDYGYTF.

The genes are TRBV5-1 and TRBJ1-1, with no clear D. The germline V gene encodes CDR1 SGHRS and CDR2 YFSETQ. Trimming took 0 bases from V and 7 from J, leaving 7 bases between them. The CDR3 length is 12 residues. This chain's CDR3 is CASSLAPDEAFF. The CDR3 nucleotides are TGCGCCAGCAGCTTGGCGCCAGATGAAGCTTTCTTT. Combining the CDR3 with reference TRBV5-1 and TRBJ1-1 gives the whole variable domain KAGVTQTPRYLIKTRGQQVTLSCSPISGHRSVSWYQQTPGQGLQFLFEYFSETQRNKGNFPGRFSGRQFSNSRSEMNVSTLELGDSALYLCASSLAPDEAFFGQGTRLTVV.

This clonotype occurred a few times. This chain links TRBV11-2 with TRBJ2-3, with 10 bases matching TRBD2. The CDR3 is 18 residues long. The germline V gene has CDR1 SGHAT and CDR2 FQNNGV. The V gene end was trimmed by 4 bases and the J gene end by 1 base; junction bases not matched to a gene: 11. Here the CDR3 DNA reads TGTGCCAGCAGCTCAAGAACATGGACTAGCGGTCGCACAGATACGCAGTATTTT. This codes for CASSSRTWTSGRTDTQYF.

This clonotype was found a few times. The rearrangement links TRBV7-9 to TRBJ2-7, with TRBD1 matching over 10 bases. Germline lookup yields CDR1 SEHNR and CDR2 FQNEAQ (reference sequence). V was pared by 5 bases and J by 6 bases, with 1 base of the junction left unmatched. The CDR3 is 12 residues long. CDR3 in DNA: TGTGCCAGCAGCCGGGACAGGGGCGAGCAGTACTTC. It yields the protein CASSRDRGEQYF. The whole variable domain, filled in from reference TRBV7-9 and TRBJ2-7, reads DTGVSQNPRHKITKRGQNVTFRCDPISEHNRLYWYRQTLGQGPEFLTYFQNEAQLEKSRLLSDRFSAERPKGSFSTLEIQRTEQGDSAMYLCASSRDRGEQYFGPGTRLTVT.

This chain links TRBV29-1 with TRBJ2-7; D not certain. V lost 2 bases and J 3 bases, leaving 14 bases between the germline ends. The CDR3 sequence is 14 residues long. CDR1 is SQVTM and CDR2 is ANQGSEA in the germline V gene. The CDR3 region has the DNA TGCAGCGTTGAATCTGCAGGAGAGTACTACGAGCAGTACTTC. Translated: CSVESAGEYYEQYF.

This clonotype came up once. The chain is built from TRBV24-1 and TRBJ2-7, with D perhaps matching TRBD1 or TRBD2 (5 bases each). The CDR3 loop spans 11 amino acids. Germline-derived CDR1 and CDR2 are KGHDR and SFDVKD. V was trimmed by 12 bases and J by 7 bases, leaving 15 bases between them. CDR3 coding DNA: TGTGCCGCGGGTCGGGGCCTTGAGCAGTACTTC. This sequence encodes CAAGRGLEQYF.

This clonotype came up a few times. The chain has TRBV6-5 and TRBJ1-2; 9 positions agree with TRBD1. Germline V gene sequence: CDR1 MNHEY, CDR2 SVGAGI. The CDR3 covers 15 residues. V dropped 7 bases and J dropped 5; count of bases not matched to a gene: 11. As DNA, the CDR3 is TGTGCCAGCACCCCCGGACAGGGGACTTCATATGGCTACACCTTC. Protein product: CASTPGQGTSYGYTF.

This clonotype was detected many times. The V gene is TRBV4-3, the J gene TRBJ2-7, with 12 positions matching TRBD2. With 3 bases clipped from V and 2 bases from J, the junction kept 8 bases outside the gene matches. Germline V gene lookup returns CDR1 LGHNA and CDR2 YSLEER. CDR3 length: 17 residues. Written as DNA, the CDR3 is TGCGCCAGCAGCCAGCTAGCGGGAGGGAGGCCCCCCTACGAGCAGTACTTC. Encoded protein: CASSQLAGGRPPYEQYF.